This T cell receptor (beta chain) was retrieved from a study of blood T cell repertoires in COVID-19 (dated by TCRdb to 2020 to 2022). Context from the whole study: The collaborator samples originated in the United States, Italy and Spain and spanned the acute and convalescent phases of COVID-19. The prospective study material was composed of cDNA or gDNA derived from T cells, B-cell-depleted T cells, or PBMCs. A freely available public database, intended as a resource for researchers studying the immune response to SARS-CoV-2, is where the repertoires were released. The sample metadata nearly always contained a de-identified subject ID, COVID-19 status, age in years and sex. Deeply sampled blood TCRbeta repertoires from subjects exposed to, actively infected with, or recovered from COVID-19 were included in the dataset. The samples were drawn from two sources: the first 160 participants of the ongoing ImmuneRACE study, and 1,200 or so subjects contributed by 6 global collaborators. Where HLA class I and class II types were available, the types were taken from metadata supplied by the sample provider, not from assay-based typing. Points the paper makes about the study in general: How much clinical and demographic metadata was included differed by source and by participant, and the metadata was provided uncurated.

Participants in the prospective study were aged roughly 18 to 89 years, lived in about two dozen United States geographic areas, and enrolled through a virtual design. In the prospective study, participants were assigned to cohorts based on the clinical history participants reported in a screening survey and a study questionnaire. In the prospective study, mobile phlebotomists collected whole blood, serum and a nasopharyngeal or oropharyngeal swab from each participant. Over a roughly two-month period, participants in the prospective study had the option of providing additional blood draws and questionnaires. Before DNA extraction, prospective study blood samples were shipped either frozen or at room temperature. The immunoSEQ Assay, a bias-controlled multiplex PCR, was used to amplify TCRbeta CDR3 regions from genomic DNA. Concerning the study's data processing: The number of nucleated cells in each sample was estimated from the amplification of reference gene primers within the assay. To quantify the absolute abundance of each unique TCRbeta CDR3 rearrangement, sequence reads were collapsed and filtered. Productive Simpson clonality was computed per sample as the square root of Simpson's diversity index over productive rearrangements. TCRdb carries this immuneACCESS record with in-frame sequences only. Its versions omit some clonotypes, under half of them owing to an unresolved V gene in the studies checked, with the rest unexplained. V and J calls and clone size are copied from that table; D and trimming were computed from the DNA. A total of roughly 250,000 clones appear in this sample, more than 75% of them only once. The ten largest clones represent around 3.3% of the sample.

At the junction V is shortened by 6 bases and J by 11 bases, with 19 bases in between. The CDR3 spans 13 residues, from the cysteine through the phenylalanine. Solely the CDR3 DNA is kept, with 39 bases framed from the first base. Via the germline V gene (reference sequence), CDR1 is LGHDT and CDR2 YNNKEL. Concerning this clone: Its binding antigen is unknown. No clone much larger than this one lies a single base away; base qualities are absent.

Recombination connected TRBV3-1 (or the pseudogene TRBV3-2) to TRBJ1-1; there is no confident call for the D gene. This TCR came from a woman aged 40-49 years with acute COVID-19. The specimen was PBMCs or T cells enriched from blood (not recorded which). The DNA sequence is as follows: TGTGCCAGCAGTACCAGGAGGGAGGTGAATGCTTTCTTT. Its protein product is CASSTRREVNAFF.